The T cell receptor (beta chain) under discussion was sequenced for a study of shared clonotypes between healthy human individuals. Study details: Donor ages ranged 18 to 49 years: a couple of women, a few men.

TCRdb keeps only in-frame clones here, not all; method: immunoSEQ multiplex PCR. The repertoire holds some 1,400,000 clones, with about 96% as singletons. This clone was detected once. Germline CDR1 reads SGHTA; CDR2 reads FQGNSA. J lost 5 bases, V lost 2 bases, and 10 bases had no gene match. This CDR3 has 16 residues. The V and J genes are TRBV7-2 and TRBJ2-3, with 7 bases identical to TRBD2. This TCR derives from a man aged 30-40 years in good health. Sequenced input: naive CD4+ T cells sorted from blood. Subset of the sample: CD45RA+ positively selected. Here the CDR3 reads CASSLLGGGVGDTQYF. In DNA, the CDR3 is TGTGCCAGCAGCTTATTGGGCGGGGGTGTGGGAGATACGCAGTATTTT.